These T cell receptor beta chains were read from a single sample in a study of STAT3 mutations in large granular lymphocyte leukemia. Sequencing used immunoSEQ multiplex PCR; TCRdb keeps in-frame clones, though not all of them. The sample lists more than 10,000 clones; 88% were seen once. The material sequenced was PBMCs. The receptor source for this set is a human donor with T large granular lymphocyte leukemia. Some clones in this sample may be carry-over from other donors' samples. CDR3s include the opening cysteine and the closing phenylalanine or tryptophan. The D gene is left open where the match is weak. Size is omitted from some rows. Given values are once, few, many or a class for expanded clones.

v_call: TRBV30; clone_size: .; d_call: .; j_call: TRBJ1-4; cdr3_aa: CAWSPGQHNEKLFF; cdr3_nt: TGTGCCTGGAGCCCTGGACAGCATAATGAAAAACTGTTTTTT
v_call: TRBV28; clone_size: .; d_call: .; j_call: TRBJ1-2; cdr3_aa: CASSSEGAFGYGYTF; cdr3_nt: TGTGCCAGCAGTTCTGAGGGAGCTTTTGGCTATGGCTACACCTTC
v_call: TRBV4-2; clone_size: .; d_call: TRBD2; j_call: TRBJ2-5; cdr3_aa: CASSQEMRGGQETQYF; cdr3_nt: TGTGCCAGCAGCCAAGAGATGCGGGGGGGGCAGGAGACCCAGTACTTC
v_call: TRBV5-1; clone_size: .; d_call: TRBD2; j_call: TRBJ2-3; cdr3_aa: CASSPGLAGDTQYF; cdr3_nt: TGCGCCAGCAGCCCGGGACTAGCGGGGGATACGCAGTATTTT
v_call: TRBV18; clone_size: .; d_call: TRBD1; j_call: TRBJ1-3; cdr3_aa: CASSPYTGAVGNTIYF; cdr3_nt: TGTGCCAGCTCACCATACACAGGGGCCGTTGGAAACACCATATATTTT
v_call: TRBV29-1; clone_size: .; d_call: .; j_call: TRBJ2-2; cdr3_aa: CSAIHRIANTGELFF; cdr3_nt: TGCAGCGCCATACACCGGATTGCGAACACCGGGGAGCTGTTTTTT
v_call: TRBV5-1; clone_size: .; d_call: .; j_call: TRBJ2-3; cdr3_aa: CASSFEGQGDTQYF; cdr3_nt: TGCGCCAGCAGCTTCGAGGGGCAGGGAGATACGCAGTATTTT
v_call: TRBV10-3; clone_size: .; d_call: TRBD2; j_call: TRBJ2-7; cdr3_aa: CAISEWEGPSREQYF; cdr3_nt: TGTGCCATCAGTGAGTGGGAGGGGCCCTCTCGCGAGCAGTACTTC
v_call: TRBV6-5; clone_size: .; d_call: .; j_call: TRBJ1-5; cdr3_aa: CASRPSWDINQPQHF; cdr3_nt: TGTGCCAGCAGGCCCTCCTGGGACATAAATCAGCCCCAGCATTTT
v_call: TRBV18; clone_size: .; d_call: TRBD1; j_call: TRBJ2-3; cdr3_aa: CASSPIGTVITSTDTQYF; cdr3_nt: TGTGCCAGCTCACCAATAGGGACAGTCATAACCTCCACAGATACGCAGTATTTT
v_call: TRBV7-9; clone_size: .; d_call: TRBD1; j_call: TRBJ1-2; cdr3_aa: CASSLLGGAGYTF; cdr3_nt: TGTGCCAGCAGCCTCCTAGGGGGCGCTGGCTACACCTTC
v_call: TRBV7-2; clone_size: .; d_call: TRBD1; j_call: TRBJ1-5; cdr3_aa: CASSWGDRVWQPQHF; cdr3_nt: TGTGCCAGCAGCTGGGGGGACAGGGTGTGGCAGCCCCAGCATTTT
v_call: TRBV6-6; clone_size: once; d_call: .; j_call: TRBJ1-2; cdr3_aa: CASIPPQGPYGYTF; cdr3_nt: TGTGCCAGCATTCCACCCCAGGGCCCATATGGCTACACCTTC
v_call: TRBV28; clone_size: .; d_call: .; j_call: TRBJ1-2; cdr3_aa: CASQQGRDGYTF; cdr3_nt: TGTGCCAGTCAACAGGGACGGGATGGCTACACCTTC
v_call: TRBV28; clone_size: .; d_call: TRBD1; j_call: TRBJ1-1; cdr3_aa: CASSTQGAVNTEAFF; cdr3_nt: TGTGCCAGCAGTACCCAGGGGGCTGTGAACACTGAAGCTTTCTTT
v_call: TRBV28; clone_size: .; d_call: TRBD2; j_call: TRBJ2-1; cdr3_aa: CASSLEVAGEFF; cdr3_nt: TGTGCCAGCAGTTTGGAAGTAGCGGGCGAGTTCTTC
v_call: TRBV19; clone_size: .; d_call: .; j_call: TRBJ1-3; cdr3_aa: CASSIDLEGAGNTIYF; cdr3_nt: TGTGCCAGTAGTATAGATCTGGAGGGGGCTGGAAACACCATATATTTT
v_call: TRBV4-2; clone_size: .; d_call: .; j_call: TRBJ1-2; cdr3_aa: CASSQDGAGSSYGYTF; cdr3_nt: TGTGCCAGCAGCCAAGATGGGGCCGGGAGCTCTTATGGCTACACCTTC